This T cell receptor (beta chain) originates from a study of T cell responses to AZD1222 COVID-19 vaccine. Whole-study findings and limits: Two doses of AZD1222 preceded a rise in Spike-specific TCR breadth and depth. White British donors predominated, females outnumbered males, and clonal diversity was possibly underestimated. Along spike, vaccine-associated CD4 TCRs were found throughout, with dominance at 160-218 and 743-854.

Germline V CDR1 and CDR2: MNHEY, SVGAGI. The CDR3 is 16 amino acids. The V end lost 4 bases, the J end lost 13 bases, and 28 bases lay between the germline ends. About this clone: Its antigen is undetermined.

This table comes from immunoSEQ multiplex PCR, and its TCRdb copy is limited to in-frame clones, with some not included. Of 150,000 or so clones listed, about 90% are singletons. This receptor was identified in an adult who received the AZD1222 COVID-19 vaccine. V and J are TRBV6-5 and TRBJ2-5; D might be TRBD2 (5 bases). Sequencing used peripheral blood, obtained 28 days after the second AZD1222 dose. The CDR3: CASSSFSGNLARGPYF. In DNA, the CDR3 is TGTGCCAGCAGTTCTTTCTCGGGCAACTTGGCCAGAGGGCCGTACTTC.